These 17 T cell receptor beta chains were all obtained from the same sample, sequenced in a study of CD8+ T cells in alopecia areata. Extracted RNA was reverse transcribed, and the resulting cDNA served as sequencing template. Profiling relied on immunoSEQ multiplex PCR, and the TCRdb table lists in-frame clones only, not all of them. The table lists about 180,000 clones, about 70% of them singletons. This specimen consisted of CD8+ T cells sorted from blood, obtained at week 0. The receptors stem from a human donor with alopecia areata.

This clone showed up just once. The chain links TRBV2 to TRBJ1-4; D is possibly TRBD1 (6 bases). The CDR3 extends over 15 amino acids. V was shortened by 1 base and J by 7 bases, with 13 bases between the two germline ends. In germline, CDR1 is SNHLY, CDR2 FYNNEI. Here the CDR3 reads CASSEVPAGVEKLFF. The DNA of the CDR3 is TGTGCCAGCAGTGAAGTCCCGGCAGGGGTTGAAAAACTGTTTTTT. Combining the CDR3 with reference TRBV2 and TRBJ1-4 gives the whole variable domain EPEVTQTPSHQVTQMGQEVILRCVPISNHLYFYWYRQILGQKVEFLVSFYNNEISEKSEIFDDQFSVERPDGSNFTLKIRSTKLEDSAMYFCASSEVPAGVEKLFFGSGTQLSVL.

Concerning this clone itself: The same CDR3 can be traced to other DNA sequences in this sample. V gene TRBV29-1 combines with J gene TRBJ2-3; D ambiguous. Trimming left V 3 bases short and J 5 bases short, with 3 bases between. This CDR3 comprises 10 residues. Germline loops: CDR1 SQVTM, CDR2 ANQGSEA. CDR3: CSVDIDTQYF. CDR3 sequence (DNA): TGCAGCGTTGATATAGATACGCAGTATTTT.

A few counts support this clone. The chain has TRBV2 and TRBJ1-2; D is perhaps TRBD1 (6 bases). Germline-derived CDR1 and CDR2 are SNHLY and FYNNEI. The CDR3 runs 12 residues. Trimming removed 5 bases at V and 7 bases at J, with 11 bases between. The CDR3 DNA sequence: TGTGCCAGCAGTTACACAGGGTTTGGCTACACCTTC. This gives the protein CASSYTGFGYTF.

The V gene is TRBV25-1, the J gene TRBJ2-5; 7 nucleotides match TRBD2. Germline lookup yields CDR1 MGHDK and CDR2 SYGVNS. This CDR3 has 15 amino acids. After removal of 1 base from V and 5 bases from J, the junction contained 7 bases not matched to a gene. This CDR3 is CASSELGVGGETQYF. The CDR3 DNA follows: TGTGCCAGCAGTGAATTGGGGGTGGGAGGGGAGACCCAGTACTTC.

This clone turned up a few times. V and J are TRBV2 and TRBJ2-7; tentatively, D is TRBD1 (5 bases). The CDR3 is 10 residues long. The germline V gene encodes CDR1 SNHLY and CDR2 FYNNEI. V lost 8 bases, J lost 4 bases, and 6 bases lay in between. The CDR3 loop reads CASQGYEQYF. CDR3 coding DNA: TGTGCCAGCCAGGGTTACGAGCAGTACTTC.

This rearrangement joins TRBV14 to TRBJ1-1, with TRBD1 as a possible D gene (5 bases). The V and J ends lost 2 bases and 6 bases respectively, with 10 bases between them. The CDR3 is 13 residues long. Germline CDR1 SGHDN, CDR2 FVKESK. CDR3 in DNA: TGTGCCAGCAGCCAACTAGGGGTAGCTGAAGCTTTCTTT. Amino acid sequence: CASSQLGVAEAFF.

The chain carries TRBV4-2 and TRBJ2-3; D tentatively reads TRBD1 or TRBD2 (5 bases each). The V gene's germline CDR1 is LGHNA and CDR2 YNFKEQ. The CDR3 runs 14 residues. The V and J ends lost 1 base and 4 bases respectively, with 9 bases between them. In DNA, the CDR3 is TGTGCCAGCAGCCAAGGAGGGGTGGCAGATACGCAGTATTTT. Amino acids: CASSQGGVADTQYF.

With regard to this clone: This specimen includes other DNA sequences encoding the same CDR3. The chain has TRBV29-1 and TRBJ2-2; D tentatively reads TRBD1 or TRBD2 (7 bases each). Deletions cut 1 base from V and 6 bases from J, with 12 bases between. CDR3 length equals 14 residues. Germline loops: CDR1 SQVTM, CDR2 ANQGSEA. The DNA for the CDR3 is TGCAGCGTTGAAGGGCAGGGGGGGGCCGGGGAGCTGTTTTTT. Its protein product is CSVEGQGGAGELFF.

CDR3 protein: CASSQRDLNYGYTF. As DNA, the CDR3 is TGTGCCAGCAGTCAGAGGGACCTCAACTATGGCTACACCTTC. The gene calls are TRBV6-5 and TRBJ1-2; tentative D call: TRBD1 (5 bases). Germline CDR1 and CDR2: MNHEY and SVGAGI. With 5 bases removed from V and 2 bases from J, the gap between germline ends came to 12 bases. The CDR3 extends over 14 amino acids.

The sample holds one count of this clone. The genes are TRBV6-4 and TRBJ2-3; TRBD1 is a possible D gene (6 bases). The V and J ends lost 3 bases and 2 bases respectively, with 12 bases between them. The CDR3 sequence is 15 residues long. CDR1 is MRHNA, CDR2 SNTAGT, per germline. CDR3 coding DNA: TGTGCCAGCAGTGAGCAGGGGATAAACACAGATACGCAGTATTTT. Residues: CASSEQGINTDTQYF.

This clone was detected only once. This chain joins TRBV5-1 and TRBJ2-7; tentative D call: TRBD1 (6 bases). CDR1 and CDR2 (germline): SGHRS, YFSETQ. The CDR3 spans 14 residues. With 4 bases removed from V and 6 bases from J, the gap between germline ends came to 17 bases. CDR3: CASSPEQGWVEQYF. The CDR3 nucleotides read TGCGCCAGCAGCCCCGAACAGGGCTGGGTCGAGCAGTACTTC.

This chain links TRBV6-5 with TRBJ2-1, with a tentative D call TRBD2 (6 bases). There are 14 residues in the CDR3. The germline V gene has CDR1 MNHEY and CDR2 SVGAGI. Trimming took 3 bases from V and 6 from J, leaving 12 bases between them. The CDR3 DNA sequence: TGTGCCAGCAGTTATACGGGGGTGGGCAATGAGCAGTTCTTC. It yields the protein CASSYTGVGNEQFF.

The genes are TRBV13 and TRBJ1-2; D not certain. Germline V gene sequence: CDR1 PRHDT, CDR2 FYEKMQ (reference sequence). This CDR3 comprises 14 residues. V was shortened by 8 bases and J by 1 base, with 14 bases between the two germline ends. For the CDR3, the DNA is TGTGCCAGCGGCATCAGCGGCAATAACTATGGCTACACCTTC. It yields the protein CASGISGNNYGYTF.

This chain joins TRBV5-1 and TRBJ2-1; 8 bases match TRBD2. The CDR3 has 14 residues. After removal of 2 bases from V and 10 bases from J, the junction contained 8 bases not matched to a gene. Germline values: CDR1 SGHRS, CDR2 YFSETQ. Here the CDR3 reads CASSFSSGGYEQFF. In DNA, the CDR3 is TGCGCCAGCAGCTTTTCCAGCGGGGGTTACGAGCAGTTCTTC.

V and J are TRBV27 and TRBJ2-3; 12 nucleotides line up with TRBD2. There are 15 residues in the CDR3. After removal of 4 bases from V and 4 bases from J, the junction contained 3 bases not matched to a gene. CDR1 and CDR2 from the germline V gene are MNHEY and SMNVEV (reference sequence). CDR3 loop: CASSSSGGAPDTQYF. CDR3 coding DNA: TGTGCCAGCAGTTCTAGCGGGGGGGCCCCAGATACGCAGTATTTT.

The V call is TRBV9, the J call TRBJ1-2; 7 nucleotides match TRBD1. The J segment lost 3 bases and the V segment lost 3 bases, leaving 5 bases of the junction unmatched. This CDR3 region has 14 residues. Germline values: CDR1 SGDLS, CDR2 YYNGEE. The CDR3 DNA reads TGTGCCAGCAGCGCCTCGGGGACAGACTATGGCTACACCTTC. Its protein product is CASSASGTDYGYTF. Full variable domain (rest looked up from reference TRBV9 and TRBJ1-2): DSGVTQTPKHLITATGQRVTLRCSPRSGDLSVYWYQQSLDQGLQFLIQYYNGEERAKGNILERFSAQQFPDLHSELNLSSLELGDSALYFCASSASGTDYGYTFGSGTRLTVV.

This sequence joins TRBV29-1 and TRBJ2-2, with 8 nucleotides matching TRBD1. J lost 5 bases, V lost 3 bases, and 8 bases had no gene match. The CDR3 sequence is 15 residues long. Germline V gene sequence: CDR1 SQVTM, CDR2 ANQGSEA. The CDR3 loop reads CSVDGQGGKTGELFF. In nucleotides, the CDR3 is TGCAGCGTTGACGGACAGGGTGGGAAAACCGGGGAGCTGTTTTTT.